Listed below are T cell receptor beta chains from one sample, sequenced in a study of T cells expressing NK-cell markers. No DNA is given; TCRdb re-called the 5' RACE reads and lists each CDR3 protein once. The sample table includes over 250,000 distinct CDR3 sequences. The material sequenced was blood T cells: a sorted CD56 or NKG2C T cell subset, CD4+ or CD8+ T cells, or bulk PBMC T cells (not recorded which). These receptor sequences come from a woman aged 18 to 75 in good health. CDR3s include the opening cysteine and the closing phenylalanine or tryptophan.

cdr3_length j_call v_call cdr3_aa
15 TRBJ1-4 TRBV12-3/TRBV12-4 CASSLNGATNEKLFF
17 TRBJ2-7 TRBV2 CASSGPGTSGSPYEQYF
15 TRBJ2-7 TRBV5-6 CASSFLRGTTYEQYF
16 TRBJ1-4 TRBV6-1 CASSRQGGSTNEKLFF
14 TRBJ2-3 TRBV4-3 CASSHDLALNTQYF
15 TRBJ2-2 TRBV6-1 CASSTLDGNTGELFF
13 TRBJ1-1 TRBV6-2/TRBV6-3 CASRAGVPAEAFF
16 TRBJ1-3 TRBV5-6 CASSWRVALSGNTIYF
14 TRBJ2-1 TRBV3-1 CASSQGYPYNEQFF
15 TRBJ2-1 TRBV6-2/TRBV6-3 CASGGPGPSYNEQFF
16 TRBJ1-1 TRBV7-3 CASSLKPRGLDTEAFF
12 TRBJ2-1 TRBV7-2 CASSLGINEQFF
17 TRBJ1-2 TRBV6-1 CASSGPGQGAFAYGYTF
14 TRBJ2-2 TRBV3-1 CASSPQRQSPGLFF
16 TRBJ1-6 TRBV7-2 CASSFRGGSYNSPLHF
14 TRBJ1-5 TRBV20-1 CSARGQWRDQPQHF
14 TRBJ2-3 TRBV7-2 CASIPGQGQDTQYF
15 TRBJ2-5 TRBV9 CASSSGTPYQETQYF
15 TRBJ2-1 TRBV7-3 CASSLRRERYNEQFF
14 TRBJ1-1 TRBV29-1 CSARQGKGYAEAFF
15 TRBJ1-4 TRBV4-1 CASSQPGQGNEKLFF
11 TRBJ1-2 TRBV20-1 CSASNGEGYTF
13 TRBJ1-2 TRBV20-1 CSARNRGSYGYTF
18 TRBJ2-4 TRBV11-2 CASSSLVGAVEAKNIQYF
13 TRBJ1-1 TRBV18 CASSPRSDAEAFF
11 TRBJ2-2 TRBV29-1 CSGGSAGELFF
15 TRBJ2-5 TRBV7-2 CASSLTSASQETQYF
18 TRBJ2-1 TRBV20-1 CSARDLRLAGGPGNEQFF
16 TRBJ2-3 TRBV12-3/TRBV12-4 CASSSPVGPRRNTQYF
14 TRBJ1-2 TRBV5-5 CASSLETGNYGYTF
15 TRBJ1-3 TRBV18 CASSPLGVGGNTIYF
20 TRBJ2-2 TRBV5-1 CASSRSGTSGRAGPPGELFF
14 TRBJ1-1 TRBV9 CASSVPPSNTEAFF
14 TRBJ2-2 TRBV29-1 CSVTSGGNTGELFF
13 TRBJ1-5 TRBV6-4 CASSKGPDQPQHF
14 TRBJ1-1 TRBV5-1 CASSLGTVQTEAFF
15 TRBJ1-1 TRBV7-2 CASSPVGRMNTEAFF
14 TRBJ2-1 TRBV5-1 CASSLEGLAREQFF
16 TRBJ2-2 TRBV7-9 CASNSFRQGGTGELFF
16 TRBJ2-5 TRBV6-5 CASSYSSGRVGETQYF
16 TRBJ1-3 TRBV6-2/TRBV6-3 CASSPSGQGDRNTIYF
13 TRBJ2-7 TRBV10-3 CAIRGSSGGEQYF
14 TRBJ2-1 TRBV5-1 CASGAGGLIGEQFF
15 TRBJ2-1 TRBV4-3 CASSQVAGSPFEQFF
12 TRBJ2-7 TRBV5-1 CASAGPGGEQYF
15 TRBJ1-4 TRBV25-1 CASSPGQGPNEKLFF
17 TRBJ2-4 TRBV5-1 CASSLAGQGLAKNIQYF
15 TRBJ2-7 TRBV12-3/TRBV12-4 CASSFLGGGEHEQYF